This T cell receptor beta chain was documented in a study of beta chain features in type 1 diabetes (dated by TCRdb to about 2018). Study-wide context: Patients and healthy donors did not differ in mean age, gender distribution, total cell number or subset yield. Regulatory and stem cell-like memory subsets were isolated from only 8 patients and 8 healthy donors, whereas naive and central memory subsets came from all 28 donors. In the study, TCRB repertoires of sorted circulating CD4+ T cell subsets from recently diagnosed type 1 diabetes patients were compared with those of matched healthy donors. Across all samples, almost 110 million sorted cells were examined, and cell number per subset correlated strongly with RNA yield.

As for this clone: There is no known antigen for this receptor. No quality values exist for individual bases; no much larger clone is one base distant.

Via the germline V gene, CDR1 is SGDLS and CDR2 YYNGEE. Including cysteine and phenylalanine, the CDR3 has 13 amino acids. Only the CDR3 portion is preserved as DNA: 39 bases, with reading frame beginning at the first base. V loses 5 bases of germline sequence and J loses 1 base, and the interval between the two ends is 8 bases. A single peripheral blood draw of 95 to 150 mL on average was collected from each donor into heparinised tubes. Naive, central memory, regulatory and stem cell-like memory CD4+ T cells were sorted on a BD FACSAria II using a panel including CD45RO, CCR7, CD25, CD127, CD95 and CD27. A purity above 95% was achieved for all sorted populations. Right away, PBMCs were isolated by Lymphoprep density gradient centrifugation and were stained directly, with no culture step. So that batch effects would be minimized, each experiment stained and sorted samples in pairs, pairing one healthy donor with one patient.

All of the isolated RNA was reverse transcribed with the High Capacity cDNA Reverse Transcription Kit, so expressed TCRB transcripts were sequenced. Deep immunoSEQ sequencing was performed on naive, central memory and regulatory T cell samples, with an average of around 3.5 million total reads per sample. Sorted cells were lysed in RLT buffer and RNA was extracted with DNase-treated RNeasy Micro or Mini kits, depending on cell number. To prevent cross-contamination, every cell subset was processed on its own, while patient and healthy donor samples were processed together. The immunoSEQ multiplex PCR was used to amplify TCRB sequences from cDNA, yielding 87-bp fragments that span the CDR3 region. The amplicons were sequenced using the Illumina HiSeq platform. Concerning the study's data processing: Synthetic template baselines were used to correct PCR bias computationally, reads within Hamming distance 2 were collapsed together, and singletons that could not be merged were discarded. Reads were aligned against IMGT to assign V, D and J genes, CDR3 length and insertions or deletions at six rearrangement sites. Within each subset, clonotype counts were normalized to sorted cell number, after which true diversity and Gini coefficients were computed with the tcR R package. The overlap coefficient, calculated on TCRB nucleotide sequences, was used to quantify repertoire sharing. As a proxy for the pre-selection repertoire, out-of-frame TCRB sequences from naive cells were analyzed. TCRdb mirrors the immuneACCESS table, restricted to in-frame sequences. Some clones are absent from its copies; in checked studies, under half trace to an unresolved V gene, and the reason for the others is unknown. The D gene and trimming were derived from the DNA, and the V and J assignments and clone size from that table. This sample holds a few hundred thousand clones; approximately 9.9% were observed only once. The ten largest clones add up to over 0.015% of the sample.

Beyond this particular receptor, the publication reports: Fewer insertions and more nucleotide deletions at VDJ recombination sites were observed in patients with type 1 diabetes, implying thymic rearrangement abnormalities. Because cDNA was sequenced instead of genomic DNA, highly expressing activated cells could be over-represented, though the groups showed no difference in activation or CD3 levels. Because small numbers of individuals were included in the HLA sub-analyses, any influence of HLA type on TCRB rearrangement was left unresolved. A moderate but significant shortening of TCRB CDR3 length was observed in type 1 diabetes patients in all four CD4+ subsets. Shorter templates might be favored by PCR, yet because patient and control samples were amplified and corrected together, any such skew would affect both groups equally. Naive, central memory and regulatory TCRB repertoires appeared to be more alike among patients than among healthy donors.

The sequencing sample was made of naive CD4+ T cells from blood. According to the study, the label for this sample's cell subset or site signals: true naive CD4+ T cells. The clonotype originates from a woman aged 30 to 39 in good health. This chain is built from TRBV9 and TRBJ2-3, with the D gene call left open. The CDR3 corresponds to CASRGDGTDTQYF. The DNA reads TGTGCCAGCAGGGGCGACGGCACAGATACGCAGTATTTT.